This is a list of T cell receptor beta chains from one sample in a study of human T cells and chemical hapten exposure. MiXCR, run by TCRdb on the RACE reads, gives a single entry per CDR3 protein. The sample lists 75,000 to 90,000 distinct CDR3 sequences, roughly 7.6% occurring once. Sequencing used whole blood, obtained in connection with sensitization to the hapten diphenylcyclopropenone (DPC). The source of these receptors is a woman aged 30 to 39 with alopecia areata. Some clones in this sample may be carry-over from other donors' samples. Each CDR3 is given with its conserved first and last residue. D genes are given only for firm matches. Rows may omit the clone size; those that give it use once, few, many or a size class.

D gene,clone size,V gene,J gene,CDR3 protein,CDR3 DNA
.,many,TRBV5-1,TRBJ1-5,CASSLVGGNQPQHF,TGCGCCAGCAGCTTGGTGGGGGGCAATCAGCCCCAGCATTTT
.,many,TRBV7-2,TRBJ1-2,CASSPQRIQGGSGGYTF,TGTGCCAGCAGCCCGCAAAGAATACAGGGTGGGTCGGGTGGCTACACCTTC
.,few,TRBV29-1,TRBJ1-1,CSVHPQGTEAFF,TGCAGCGTTCACCCACAGGGCACTGAAGCTTTCTTT
.,.,TRBV19,TRBJ1-2,CASSPGTGVEYTF,TGTGCCAGTAGTCCTGGGACCGGGGTTGAATACACCTTC
.,many,TRBV29-1,TRBJ1-5,CSVGDWDQPQHF,TGCAGCGTCGGAGACTGGGATCAGCCCCAGCATTTT
.,few,TRBV13,TRBJ1-1,CASSLETDNTEAFF,TGTGCCAGCAGCTTAGAGACAGATAACACTGAAGCTTTCTTT
.,few,TRBV7-7,TRBJ2-3,CASSRTAKDTQYF,TGTGCTAGCAGCCGGACAGCAAAAGATACGCAGTATTTT
.,few,TRBV5-1,TRBJ1-1,CASSRGIGNTEAFF,TGCGCCAGCAGCAGGGGGATCGGGAACACTGAAGCTTTCTTT
.,many,TRBV4-2,TRBJ2-1,CASSREAYNEQFF,TGTGCCAGCAGCCGAGAGGCCTACAATGAGCAGTTCTTC
.,many,TRBV11-2,TRBJ2-5,CASSASGETQYF,TGTGCCAGCTCTGCTAGTGGGGAGACCCAGTACTTC
.,few,TRBV12-3/TRBV12-4,TRBJ1-2,CASSATGQSNYGYTF,TGTGCCAGCAGTGCTACTGGACAGAGTAACTATGGCTACACCTTC
.,.,TRBV4-1,TRBJ2-2,CASSQAPGNTGELFF,TGCGCCAGCAGCCAAGCGCCAGGGAACACCGGGGAGCTGTTTTTT
TRBD1,many,TRBV11-2,TRBJ1-2,CASSFSTRGFYGYTF,TGTGCCAGCAGCTTTAGTACCAGGGGGTTCTATGGCTACACCTTC
.,many,TRBV7-2,TRBJ2-7,CASSLFYGHKADSYEQYF,TGTGCCAGCAGCTTATTCTATGGACACAAAGCGGATTCATACGAGCAGTACTTC
.,many,TRBV12-3/TRBV12-4,TRBJ1-1,CASSYPDSEAFF,TGTGCCAGCAGTTATCCGGACTCGGAAGCTTTCTTT
.,.,TRBV5-1,TRBJ1-1,CASSPGVSGNEAFF,TGCGCCAGCAGCCCGGGTGTCTCGGGAAATGAAGCTTTCTTT
.,.,TRBV7-6,TRBJ2-3,CASSLGEQGSFTDTQYF,TGTGCCAGCAGCTTAGGGGAGCAGGGTTCCTTCACAGATACGCAGTATTTT
TRBD2,.,TRBV6-2/TRBV6-3,TRBJ2-3,CASRYGVAGGTDTQYF,TGTGCCAGCAGATATGGGGTAGCGGGGGGCACAGATACGCAGTATTTT
TRBD1,few,TRBV6-5,TRBJ2-7,CASSYGVGGKYEQYF,TGTGCCAGCAGTTACGGTGTAGGGGGCAAGTACGAGCAGTACTTC
.,many,TRBV9,TRBJ1-1,CASSVVGDTEAFF,TGTGCCAGCAGCGTAGTGGGGGACACTGAAGCTTTCTTT
.,.,TRBV2,TRBJ2-3,CASSDGPGTDTQYF,TGTGCCAGCAGTGACGGGCCCGGCACAGATACGCAGTATTTT
.,.,TRBV6-2/TRBV6-3,TRBJ1-4,CASSKETGGVAGEKLFF,TGTGCCAGCAGTAAAGAGACAGGAGGGGTCGCGGGTGAAAAACTGTTTTTT
.,.,TRBV3-1,TRBJ1-2,CASSQMGGDGYTF,TGTGCCAGCAGCCAAATGGGAGGTGATGGCTACACCTTC
.,many,TRBV18,TRBJ2-7,CASSPPIKGRSYEQYF,TGTGCCAGCTCACCACCGATAAAGGGTCGCTCCTACGAGCAGTACTTC
TRBD1,.,TRBV7-9,TRBJ1-1,CASSRRDRRTEAFF,TGTGCCAGCAGCCGCCGGGACAGACGCACTGAAGCTTTCTTT
.,few,TRBV5-1,TRBJ1-5,CASSLSVGKPQHF,TGCGCCAGCAGCTTGTCGGTGGGCAAGCCCCAGCATTTT
.,many,TRBV29-1,TRBJ1-4,CSVDPGRGDLFF,TGCAGCGTTGATCCAGGGCGAGGTGACCTGTTTTTT
.,many,TRBV13,TRBJ1-2,CASSPDGGSYTF,TGTGCCAGCAGTCCAGACGGGGGAAGCTACACCTTC
.,.,TRBV30,TRBJ1-1,CAWSVETEAFF,TGTGCCTGGAGTGTAGAGACTGAAGCTTTCTTT
.,.,TRBV15,TRBJ1-6,CATRVRTDGSSPLHF,TGTGCCACCAGAGTGAGGACAGACGGGAGTTCACCCCTCCACTTT
.,few,TRBV15,TRBJ2-1,CATSGGEGRRTNEQFF,TGTGCCACCAGCGGAGGAGAGGGACGGAGGACCAATGAGCAGTTCTTC
.,many,TRBV21-1,TRBJ1-6,CASSKRDRWNSPLHF,TGTGCCAGCAGCAAACGCGACAGGTGGAATTCACCCCTCCACTTT
.,many,TRBV19,TRBJ2-2,CASSRIPGEPNTGELFF,TGTGCCAGTAGTAGGATCCCAGGGGAGCCGAACACCGGGGAGCTGTTTTTT
TRBD1,many,TRBV2,TRBJ1-1,CASSEDRGMTEAFF,TGTGCCAGCAGTGAGGACAGGGGAATGACTGAAGCTTTCTTT
.,many,TRBV30,TRBJ1-1,CAWSGTGGSTEAFF,TGTGCCTGGAGTGGTACGGGGGGGAGCACTGAAGCTTTCTTT
TRBD1,many,TRBV20-1,TRBJ2-7,CSAEGQVYEQYF,TGCAGTGCCGAGGGACAGGTCTACGAGCAGTACTTC
.,.,TRBV6-6,TRBJ1-2,CASSSQATRSRDDTF,TGTGCCAGCAGTTCACAAGCAACCCGATCAAGGGACGACACCTTC
.,many,TRBV12-3/TRBV12-4,TRBJ2-2,CASSLSGNTGELFF,TGTGCCAGCAGTTTAAGCGGAAACACCGGGGAGCTGTTTTTT
TRBD2,many,TRBV6-1,TRBJ2-1,CASSEDGGGAYNEQFF,TGTGCCAGCAGTGAAGATGGCGGGGGGGCCTACAATGAGCAGTTCTTC
TRBD1,many,TRBV5-1,TRBJ2-5,CASSSQPGQGIETQYF,TGCGCCAGCAGCTCACAACCGGGACAGGGGATAGAGACCCAGTACTTC
.,few,TRBV6-1,TRBJ2-5,CASSRAVGFRETQYF,TGTGCCAGCTCAAGGGCAGTCGGGTTCAGAGAGACCCAGTACTTC
TRBD1,few,TRBV27,TRBJ1-2,CASSAGQGGSGYTF,TGTGCCAGCAGCGCAGGACAGGGAGGCTCTGGCTACACCTTC
.,few,TRBV6-7,TRBJ1-4,CASSYISGGEKLFF,TGTGCCAGCAGTTACATTTCGGGGGGCGAAAAACTGTTTTTT
.,many,TRBV7-2,TRBJ2-3,CASSLVWGAADTQYF,TGTGCCAGCAGCCTTGTATGGGGGGCGGCAGATACGCAGTATTTT
.,.,TRBV13,TRBJ1-4,CASSLRRTNEKLFF,TGTGCCAGCAGCTTACGAAGAACTAATGAAAAACTGTTTTTT
.,many,TRBV5-1,TRBJ2-3,CASSLNPQGKADTQYF,TGCGCCAGCAGCTTGAATCCCCAGGGGAAAGCAGATACGCAGTATTTT
.,many,TRBV28,TRBJ2-5,CASSQRLTETQYF,TGTGCCAGCAGTCAACGACTAACAGAGACCCAGTACTTC
TRBD1,.,TRBV5-1,TRBJ1-2,CASSTQGADYGYTF,TGCGCCAGCAGCACACAGGGGGCTGACTATGGCTACACCTTC